The present entry profiles one T cell receptor (beta chain) with its context. The antigen is not known. From germline, CDR1 is PRHDT and CDR2 FYEKMQ (reference sequence). V was trimmed by 4 bases and J by 10 bases, leaving 8 bases between them. CDR3 length: 11 residues. An amount of RNA that ranged from roughly 0.5 to 1 ug was reverse transcribed with random hexamers. Amplification of TCR beta CDR3 was carried out by immunoSEQ multiplex PCR, which covered 54 Vbeta and 13 Jbeta segments. TCRdb re-analysed the immunoSEQ multiplex PCR reads in MiXCR, keeping a single row per CDR3 protein. The sample records under 95,000 distinct CDR3 sequences, 85% to 95% being singletons. The data were obtained in a study of CD8 T cells in Susac syndrome. Study outcomes and limitations: Maximal CD8+ clonal expansion in Susac was observed within TEMRA cells and among active patients. A few Susac-specific public clones appeared in CD8+ TEMRA repertoires, and over 15 in total CD8+ repertoires. As acknowledged by the study, its TCR sequencing and HLA analysis included a relatively small number of individuals.

This TCR came from a human donor with Susac syndrome. The J gene is TRBJ2-1, the V gene TRBV13, with D possibly TRBD2 on 5 matching bases. Sequencing was done on a sample of CD8+ T cells from PBMCs. CDR3 amino acids: CASSSGEEQFF. CDR3 nucleotides: TGTGCCAGCAGCTCCGGGGAGGAGCAGTTCTTC.